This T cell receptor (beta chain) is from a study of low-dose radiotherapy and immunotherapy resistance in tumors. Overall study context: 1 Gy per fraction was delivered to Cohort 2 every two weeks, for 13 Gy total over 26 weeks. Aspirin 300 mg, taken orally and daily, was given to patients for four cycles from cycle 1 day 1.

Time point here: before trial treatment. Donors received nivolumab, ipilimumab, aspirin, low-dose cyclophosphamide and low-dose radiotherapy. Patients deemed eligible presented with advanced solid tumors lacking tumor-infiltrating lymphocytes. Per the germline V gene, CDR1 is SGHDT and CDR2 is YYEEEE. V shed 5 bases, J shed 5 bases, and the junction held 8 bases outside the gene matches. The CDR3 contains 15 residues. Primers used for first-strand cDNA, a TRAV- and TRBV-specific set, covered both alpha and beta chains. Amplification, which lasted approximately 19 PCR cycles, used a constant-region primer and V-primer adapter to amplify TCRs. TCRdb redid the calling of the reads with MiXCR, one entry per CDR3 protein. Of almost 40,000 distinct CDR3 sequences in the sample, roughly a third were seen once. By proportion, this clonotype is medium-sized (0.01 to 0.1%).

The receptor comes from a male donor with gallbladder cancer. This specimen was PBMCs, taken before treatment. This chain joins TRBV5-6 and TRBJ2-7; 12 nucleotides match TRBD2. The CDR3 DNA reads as TGTGCCAGCAGGCTAGCGGGAGGGCCAGAGAACGAGCAGTACTTC. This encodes CASRLAGGPENEQYF.